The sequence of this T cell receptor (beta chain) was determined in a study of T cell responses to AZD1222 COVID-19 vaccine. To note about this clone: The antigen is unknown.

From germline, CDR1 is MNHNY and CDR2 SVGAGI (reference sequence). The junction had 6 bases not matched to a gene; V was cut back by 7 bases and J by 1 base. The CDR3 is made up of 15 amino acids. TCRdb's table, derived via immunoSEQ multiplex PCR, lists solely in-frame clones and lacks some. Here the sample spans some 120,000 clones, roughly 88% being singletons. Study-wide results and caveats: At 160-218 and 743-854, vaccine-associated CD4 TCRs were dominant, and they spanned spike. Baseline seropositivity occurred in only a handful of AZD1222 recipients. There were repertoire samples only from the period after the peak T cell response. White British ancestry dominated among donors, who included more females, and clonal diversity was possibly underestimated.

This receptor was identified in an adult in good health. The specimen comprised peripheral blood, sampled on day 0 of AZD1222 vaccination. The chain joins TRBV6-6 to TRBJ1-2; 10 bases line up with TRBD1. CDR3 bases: TGTGCCAGCACTCGAGGGACAGGGGTTAACTATGGCTACACCTTC. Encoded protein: CASTRGTGVNYGYTF.